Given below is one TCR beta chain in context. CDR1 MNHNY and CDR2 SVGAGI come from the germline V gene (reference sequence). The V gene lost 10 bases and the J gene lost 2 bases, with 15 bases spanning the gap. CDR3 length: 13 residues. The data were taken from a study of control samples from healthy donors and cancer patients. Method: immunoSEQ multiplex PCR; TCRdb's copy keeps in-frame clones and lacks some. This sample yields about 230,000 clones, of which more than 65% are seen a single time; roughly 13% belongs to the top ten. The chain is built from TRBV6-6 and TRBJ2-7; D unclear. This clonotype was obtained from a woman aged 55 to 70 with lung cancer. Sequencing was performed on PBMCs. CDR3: CATGRIGPYEQYF. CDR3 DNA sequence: TGTGCCACCGGTCGGATCGGCCCCTACGAGCAGTACTTC.